This T cell receptor (beta chain) appears in the sequencing data of a study of blood T cells in healthy people across ages. With a J-beta primer mix and a sample-barcoded 5' primer, a second PCR ran 7 to 11 cycles. Carrying 12 random nucleotides, a template-switch adaptor labeled each individual cDNA molecule. TCRdb reanalysed the 5' RACE reads using MiXCR and keeps one entry per CDR3 protein. This sample has 1,500,000 or so distinct CDR3 sequences, with roughly 60% found just once. The donors, all healthy, were Caucasians living in Russia, aged roughly 6 to 100. This CDR3 is built from 13 residues. Germline loops: CDR1 SQVTM, CDR2 ANQGSEA. V was pared by 6 bases and J by 5 bases, with 8 bases of the junction left unmatched. This clonotype has more than one count but fewer than ten.

The receptor's source is a man younger than 35 in good health. Sequenced input: blood. The V gene is TRBV29-1, the J gene TRBJ2-5, with TRBD2 identical over 8 bases. CDR3 DNA sequence: TGCAGCGTGAGGGGTAGCGGGATGGAGACCCAGTACTTC. Protein: CSVRGSGMETQYF.